Listed below are T cell receptor beta chains from one sample, sequenced in a study of blood T cell repertoires in COVID-19. Profiled with immunoSEQ multiplex PCR; TCRdb holds only in-frame clones, not every one. The sample has 140,000 to 150,000 clones, around 80% seen once; the top ten hold approximately 6%. The sequencing sample was made of PBMCs or T cells enriched from blood (not recorded which). These receptors originate from a woman aged 45-65 years who had recovered from COVID-19. CDR3s include the opening cysteine and the closing phenylalanine or tryptophan. D genes are given only for firm matches. Some rows have no size entry. The others give once, few or many, or a class for an expanded clone.

TRBV7-8,TRBJ2-1,-,-,CASSLAQNNEQFF,TGTGCCAGCAGCTTAGCTCAGAACAATGAGCAGTTCTTC
TRBV7-8,TRBJ1-4,TRBD1,-,CASSLTRDRGLNEKLFF,TGTGCCAGCAGCTTAACAAGGGACAGGGGCCTTAATGAAAAACTGTTTTTT
TRBV19,TRBJ1-1,-,-,CASSLYRALNTEAFF,TGTGCCAGTAGTCTTTACAGGGCCCTGAACACTGAAGCTTTCTTT
TRBV28,TRBJ1-4,TRBD1,-,CASSYPGQGYEKLFF,TGTGCCAGCAGTTATCCGGGACAGGGTTATGAAAAACTGTTTTTT
TRBV2,TRBJ1-1,TRBD1,-,CASSSQGENTEAFF,TGTGCCAGCAGTTCACAGGGGGAGAACACTGAAGCTTTCTTT
TRBV15,TRBJ1-1,-,-,CATSRGYHTGLGAPEAFF,TGTGCCACCAGCAGAGGTTACCATACAGGGTTGGGAGCTCCTGAAGCTTTCTTT
TRBV10-1,TRBJ1-4,TRBD1,-,CASSAAGQDGEKLFF,TGCGCCAGCAGTGCGGCTGGACAGGATGGAGAAAAACTGTTTTTT
TRBV3-1/TRBV3-2,TRBJ1-1,-,-,CASSQENGQEAFF,TGTGCCAGCAGCCAAGAGAATGGACAGGAAGCTTTCTTT
TRBV12-5,TRBJ2-5,-,-,CASGLGQAILQETQYF,TGTGCTAGTGGTTTGGGACAGGCGATTCTTCAAGAGACCCAGTACTTC
TRBV5-1,TRBJ2-5,TRBD2,-,CASSPGLPQETQYF,TGCGCCAGCAGCCCGGGACTACCCCAAGAGACCCAGTACTTC
TRBV18,TRBJ2-5,-,-,CASSHGGIGETQYF,TGTGCCAGCTCACACGGAGGTATAGGGGAGACCCAGTACTTC
TRBV27,TRBJ1-2,-,-,CASSPRQTINYGYTF,TGTGCCAGCAGTCCACGCCAGACAATAAACTATGGCTACACCTTC
TRBV5-6,TRBJ1-5,-,-,CASSLPGSNQPQHF,TGTGCCAGCAGCTTGCCGGGGAGCAATCAGCCCCAGCATTTT
TRBV11-2,TRBJ1-2,-,-,CASSFSPNYGYTF,TGTGCCAGCAGCTTTTCCCCAAACTATGGCTACACCTTC
TRBV14,TRBJ1-2,TRBD1,-,CASSQLPPGQGANYGYTF,TGTGCCAGCAGCCAACTCCCCCCGGGCCAGGGGGCGAACTATGGCTACACCTTC
TRBV18,TRBJ1-3,-,-,CASCQLGRGNGNTIYF,TGTGCCAGCTGCCAGCTCGGCAGGGGAAACGGAAACACCATATATTTT
TRBV7-9,TRBJ2-3,TRBD2,-,CASSLAAGGPKDTQYF,TGTGCCAGCAGCTTAGCGGCGGGGGGGCCAAAAGATACGCAGTATTTT
TRBV5-1,TRBJ1-4,-,few,CASSSGRGAGEKLFF,TGCGCCAGCAGCTCCGGCCGGGGAGCGGGTGAAAAACTGTTTTTT
TRBV7-3,TRBJ2-3,-,-,CASSPGTPDTDTQYF,TGTGCCAGCAGCCCCGGGACACCAGACACAGATACGCAGTATTTT
TRBV28,TRBJ1-2,-,-,CASSQLGGYTF,TGTGCCAGCAGTCAACTAGGAGGCTACACCTTC
TRBV14,TRBJ1-3,TRBD1,-,CASSQVTGQYKSSGNTIYF,TGTGCCAGCAGCCAAGTCACGGGACAGTATAAGAGCTCTGGAAACACCATATATTTT
TRBV3-1/TRBV3-2,TRBJ2-1,TRBD2,-,CASSVAGDEQFF,TGTGCCAGCAGCGTAGCGGGGGATGAGCAGTTCTTC
TRBV12-3/TRBV12-4,TRBJ1-2,-,-,CASSLGGLPNTF,TGTGCCAGCAGTTTAGGGGGACTGCCGAACACCTTC
TRBV10-3,TRBJ2-7,-,few,CAISVGDYEQYF,TGTGCCATCAGTGTGGGAGATTACGAGCAGTACTTC
TRBV30,TRBJ1-4,-,-,CAWSETGYNEKLFF,TGTGCCTGGAGCGAGACAGGATATAATGAAAAACTGTTTTTT
TRBV5-4,TRBJ1-1,-,-,CASSLAGSEAFF,TGTGCCAGCAGCTTGGCAGGGTCTGAAGCTTTCTTT
TRBV5-4,TRBJ1-3,TRBD1,once,CASSQGQTRSGNTIYF,TGTGCCAGCAGCCAGGGACAGACCCGCTCTGGAAACACCATATATTTT
TRBV6-1,TRBJ1-3,-,-,CASNFRGSGNTIYF,TGTGCCAGCAATTTTAGAGGCAGCGGAAACACCATATATTTT
TRBV11-2,TRBJ1-1,TRBD1,-,CASSAGQGMNTEAFF,TGTGCCAGCAGCGCCGGACAGGGGATGAACACTGAAGCTTTCTTT
TRBV6-5,TRBJ2-2,TRBD1,-,CASSYSQGAGELFF,TGTGCCAGCAGTTACTCGCAGGGGGCCGGGGAGCTGTTTTTT
TRBV2,TRBJ2-1,-,few,CASSDRGGMVEQFF,TGTGCCAGCAGTGACAGGGGTGGTATGGTTGAGCAGTTCTTC
TRBV5-1,TRBJ1-1,TRBD1,-,CASSLREQGWTMNTEAFF,TGCGCCAGCAGCTTGCGTGAACAGGGGTGGACAATGAACACTGAAGCTTTCTTT
TRBV7-2,TRBJ1-1,-,-,CASRAPGGPTEAFF,TGTGCCAGCAGAGCACCGGGGGGGCCCACTGAAGCTTTCTTT
TRBV12-3/TRBV12-4,TRBJ1-2,-,-,CASSLGRIYGYTF,TGTGCCAGCAGTTTAGGGCGGATCTATGGCTACACCTTC
TRBV3-1/TRBV3-2,TRBJ1-4,-,-,CASSQVYGGTLDEKLFF,TGTGCCAGCAGCCAAGTCTATGGAGGTACGCTTGATGAAAAACTGTTTTTT
TRBV6-5,TRBJ1-5,TRBD1,once,CASRQGDSAQHF,TGTGCCAGCCGACAGGGGGATTCAGCCCAGCATTTT
TRBV7-9,TRBJ2-1,-,once,CASSLQGNEQFF,TGTGCCAGCAGCTTACAGGGGAATGAGCAGTTCTTC
TRBV7-2,TRBJ1-2,-,-,CASSLEPGYYGYTF,TGTGCCAGCAGCTTAGAGCCAGGATACTATGGCTACACCTTC
TRBV9,TRBJ1-2,TRBD1,-,CASSPEAGTGLGYTF,TGTGCCAGCAGCCCAGAGGCCGGGACAGGGCTTGGCTACACCTTC
TRBV20-1,TRBJ1-6,-,-,CSASVTGWGSPLHF,TGCAGTGCTAGTGTCACAGGGTGGGGTTCACCCCTCCACTTT
TRBV9,TRBJ1-5,-,-,CASSVAGGDQPQHF,TGTGCCAGCAGCGTAGCCGGGGGGGACCAGCCCCAGCATTTT
TRBV9,TRBJ1-1,TRBD1,-,CASRGQYTEAFF,TGTGCCAGCAGGGGACAGTACACTGAAGCTTTCTTT
TRBV28,TRBJ1-5,-,-,CASSLSGQGWQPQHF,TGTGCCAGCAGTTTATCGGGCCAGGGATGGCAGCCCCAGCATTTT
TRBV2,TRBJ2-2,-,-,CASSDSRVANTGELFF,TGTGCCAGCAGTGATTCCAGGGTCGCGAACACCGGGGAGCTGTTTTTT
TRBV6-5,TRBJ1-5,-,-,CASNTQVDNQPQHF,TGTGCCAGCAATACCCAGGTAGACAATCAGCCCCAGCATTTT
TRBV7-9,TRBJ1-4,-,few,CASSLRTSATNEKLFF,TGTGCCAGCAGCCTACGGACAAGCGCAACTAATGAAAAACTGTTTTTT
TRBV5-1,TRBJ2-3,TRBD2,-,CASSVGRLAGADTQYF,TGCGCCAGCAGCGTAGGTCGGCTAGCGGGGGCAGATACGCAGTATTTT
TRBV29-1,TRBJ1-4,-,few,CSADAGVNEKLFF,TGCAGCGCCGACGCAGGGGTAAATGAAAAACTGTTTTTT
TRBV11-2,TRBJ1-1,-,once,CASSLDSVMYTEAFF,TGTGCCAGCAGCTTAGATTCAGTTATGTACACTGAAGCTTTCTTT
TRBV28,TRBJ1-4,-,-,CASSFDRGGTEKLFF,TGTGCCAGCAGTTTTGACCGCGGGGGCACTGAAAAACTGTTTTTT
TRBV7-9,TRBJ1-2,TRBD1,-,CASSLERDGQGNLGYGYTF,TGTGCCAGCAGCTTAGAAAGGGATGGACAGGGAAACCTGGGTTATGGCTACACCTTC